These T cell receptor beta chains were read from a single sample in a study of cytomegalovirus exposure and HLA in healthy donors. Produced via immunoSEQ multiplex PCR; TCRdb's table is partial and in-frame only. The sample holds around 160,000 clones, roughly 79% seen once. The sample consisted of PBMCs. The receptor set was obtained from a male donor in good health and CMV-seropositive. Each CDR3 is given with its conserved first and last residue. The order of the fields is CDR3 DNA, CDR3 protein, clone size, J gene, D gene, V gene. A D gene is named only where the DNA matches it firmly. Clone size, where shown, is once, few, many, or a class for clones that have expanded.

CDR3 DNA: TGTGCCAGCAGCCGAGTCCCATCCTACGAGCAGTACTTC
CDR3 protein: CASSRVPSYEQYF
clone size: NA
J gene: TRBJ2-7
D gene: NA
V gene: TRBV11-1

CDR3 DNA: TGTGCCAGCAGCCACGACAGCCAAGAGACCCAGTACTTC
CDR3 protein: CASSHDSQETQYF
clone size: few
J gene: TRBJ2-5
D gene: NA
V gene: TRBV7-2

CDR3 DNA: TGTGCTAGTGGTCTTCTTAGCGGGGGGTATGAGCAGTTCTTC
CDR3 protein: CASGLLSGGYEQFF
clone size: NA
J gene: TRBJ2-1
D gene: TRBD2
V gene: TRBV12-5

CDR3 DNA: TGTGCCAGCAGCTTCACAGGGGGCGAGGACTATGGCTACACCTTC
CDR3 protein: CASSFTGGEDYGYTF
clone size: NA
J gene: TRBJ1-2
D gene: TRBD1
V gene: TRBV7-8

CDR3 DNA: TGCGCCAGCAGCCAAGCCGGGACAGGGGTGACCTACGAGCAGTACTTC
CDR3 protein: CASSQAGTGVTYEQYF
clone size: once
J gene: TRBJ2-7
D gene: TRBD1
V gene: TRBV4-1

CDR3 DNA: TGTGCCAGCAGGGATGGGACAGGGGACTCACCCCTCCACTTT
CDR3 protein: CASRDGTGDSPLHF
clone size: NA
J gene: TRBJ1-6
D gene: TRBD1
V gene: TRBV2

CDR3 DNA: TGTGCCAGCAGCCCGCGGGACCAGTTTCAACTTCGGTACTTC
CDR3 protein: CASSPRDQFQLRYF
clone size: NA
J gene: TRBJ2-4
D gene: NA
V gene: TRBV7-9

CDR3 DNA: TGTGCCAGCAGCTTGGGTGCGGGGGAGATCACTGAAGCTTTCTTT
CDR3 protein: CASSLGAGEITEAFF
clone size: NA
J gene: TRBJ1-1
D gene: NA
V gene: TRBV5-5

CDR3 DNA: TGTGCCAGCAGCCAAGATTTGGTAGGGGCTAGCACAGATACGCAGTATTTT
CDR3 protein: CASSQDLVGASTDTQYF
clone size: NA
J gene: TRBJ2-3
D gene: NA
V gene: TRBV14

CDR3 DNA: TGTGCCAGCAGCCCCAGGGAAGAGACCCAGTACTTC
CDR3 protein: CASSPREETQYF
clone size: once
J gene: TRBJ2-5
D gene: NA
V gene: TRBV9

CDR3 DNA: TGTGCCAGCAGTCGGGGACTAGCGGGGGGACCGAGCTCCTACGAGCAGTACTTC
CDR3 protein: CASSRGLAGGPSSYEQYF
clone size: NA
J gene: TRBJ2-7
D gene: TRBD2
V gene: TRBV2

CDR3 DNA: TGCGCCAGCAGCCAAGACGGGGGTTACAATGAGCAGTTCTTC
CDR3 protein: CASSQDGGYNEQFF
clone size: NA
J gene: TRBJ2-1
D gene: NA
V gene: TRBV4-3

CDR3 DNA: TGTGCCAACCCTGGGGAGGGTACTGAAGCTTTCTTT
CDR3 protein: CANPGEGTEAFF
clone size: NA
J gene: TRBJ1-1
D gene: NA
V gene: TRBV7-2

CDR3 DNA: TGTGCCAGCAGCTTACGATCGTCAGTCGATACGCAGTATTTT
CDR3 protein: CASSLRSSVDTQYF
clone size: NA
J gene: TRBJ2-3
D gene: NA
V gene: TRBV11-2

CDR3 DNA: TGTGCCAGCAGCTTAGTTCTCTACAATGAGCAGTTCTTC
CDR3 protein: CASSLVLYNEQFF
clone size: NA
J gene: TRBJ2-1
D gene: NA
V gene: TRBV11-2

CDR3 DNA: TGTGCCAGTAGTCCCCGGCGGGCAATCTATGGCTACACCTTC
CDR3 protein: CASSPRRAIYGYTF
clone size: NA
J gene: TRBJ1-2
D gene: NA
V gene: TRBV19

CDR3 DNA: TGTGCCAGCAGTACCCTAGCGGGCCACAATGAGCAGTTCTTC
CDR3 protein: CASSTLAGHNEQFF
clone size: NA
J gene: TRBJ2-1
D gene: TRBD2
V gene: TRBV27

CDR3 DNA: TGTGCCAGTAGTGTTACAGGGATGCCCCAGCATTTT
CDR3 protein: CASSVTGMPQHF
clone size: NA
J gene: TRBJ1-5
D gene: NA
V gene: TRBV19

CDR3 DNA: TGTGCCAGCAGTCCGCGGAGCTCCTATAATTCACCCCTCCACTTT
CDR3 protein: CASSPRSSYNSPLHF
clone size: NA
J gene: TRBJ1-6
D gene: NA
V gene: TRBV7-8

CDR3 DNA: TGTGCCACCGAAACGGGACAATTGAACACTGAAGCTTTCTTT
CDR3 protein: CATETGQLNTEAFF
clone size: few
J gene: TRBJ1-1
D gene: NA
V gene: TRBV6-5

CDR3 DNA: TGTGCCTGGAGTGTATTGGGACAGGGGTTACATGGCTACACCTTC
CDR3 protein: CAWSVLGQGLHGYTF
clone size: NA
J gene: TRBJ1-2
D gene: TRBD1
V gene: TRBV30

CDR3 DNA: TGTGCCAGCAGCTTAGACAGGGTCACTGAAGCTTTCTTT
CDR3 protein: CASSLDRVTEAFF
clone size: NA
J gene: TRBJ1-1
D gene: NA
V gene: TRBV7-6

CDR3 DNA: TGTGCCAGCAGCGAGACCGGGACTAGCTACCAAGAGACCCAGTACTTC
CDR3 protein: CASSETGTSYQETQYF
clone size: NA
J gene: TRBJ2-5
D gene: TRBD2
V gene: TRBV5-6

CDR3 DNA: TGTGCCAGCAGCCCCTGGGGGCAGGGGGACACTGAAGCTTTCTTT
CDR3 protein: CASSPWGQGDTEAFF
clone size: NA
J gene: TRBJ1-1
D gene: TRBD1
V gene: TRBV7-9

CDR3 DNA: TGTGCCAGCAGCTTGTGGCAGAACTCCTACGAGCAGTACTTC
CDR3 protein: CASSLWQNSYEQYF
clone size: NA
J gene: TRBJ2-7
D gene: NA
V gene: TRBV11-2

CDR3 DNA: TGTGCCAGCAGTGAAATTGGGACTAGCGGGGGCTACGAGCAGTACTTC
CDR3 protein: CASSEIGTSGGYEQYF
clone size: NA
J gene: TRBJ2-7
D gene: TRBD2
V gene: TRBV6-1

CDR3 DNA: TGTGCCAGCTCACCACAAGGGGCAGCTCATGGCTACACCTTC
CDR3 protein: CASSPQGAAHGYTF
clone size: NA
J gene: TRBJ1-2
D gene: NA
V gene: TRBV18